These 15 T cell receptor beta chains share one sample of origin, sequenced in a study of neurological immune-mediated disorders. TCRdb passed the 5' RACE reads through MiXCR, listing each CDR3 protein once. This sample has about 22,000 distinct CDR3 sequences, with 15% to 20% found just once. Sequenced: CD8+ T cells from blood. The source is a woman aged 18-35 years with multiple sclerosis.

This clonotype has at least ten counts. The rearrangement joins TRBV4-3 to TRBJ2-3, with 9 bases matching TRBD2. The germline V gene encodes CDR1 LGHNA and CDR2 YSLEER. The CDR3 has 16 residues. Trimming took 4 bases from V and 4 from J; bases not matched to a gene: 9. The CDR3, as DNA: TGCGCCAGCAGCCCCGGGACTAGCAGAGGGGCAGATACGCAGTATTTT. The encoded protein is CASSPGTSRGADTQYF.

At least ten counts were recorded for this clonotype. The V and J genes are TRBV7-2 and TRBJ2-1; D assignment may be TRBD1 or TRBD2 (5 bases each). The germline V gene has CDR1 SGHTA and CDR2 FQGNSA. With 1 base removed from V and 8 bases from J, the gap between germline ends came to 12 bases. There are 14 residues in the CDR3. CDR3 loop: CASSLVGGDDEQFF. The CDR3 DNA reads as TGTGCCAGCAGCTTAGTTGGGGGAGACGATGAGCAGTTCTTC.

This clonotype occurred a few times. This chain joins TRBV14 and TRBJ1-1, with D possibly being TRBD1 (6 bases). The CDR3 extends over 18 amino acids. The V gene's germline CDR1 is SGHDN and CDR2 FVKESK. With 0 bases removed from V and 5 bases from J, the gap between germline ends came to 22 bases. CDR3 in DNA: TGTGCCAGCAGCCAAGATATTTGGGACGGGGGCCTTTCGACTGAAGCTTTCTTT. Its translation is CASSQDIWDGGLSTEAFF.

In its sample, this clonotype was seen many times. For the CDR3, the DNA is TGTGCCAGCAGCCCCGCCTCGGGGGCTCAGCCCCAGCATTTT. It codes for CASSPASGAQPQHF. The J gene is TRBJ1-5, the V gene TRBV7-8; D is possibly TRBD1 (6 bases). The CDR3 has 14 residues. V lost 5 bases and J 6 bases, leaving 14 bases between the germline ends. Germline V gene lookup returns CDR1 SGHVS and CDR2 FQNEAQ.

Ten or more counts support this clonotype. The J gene is TRBJ2-3, the V gene TRBV20-1; D ambiguous. Looked up from germline, CDR1 is DFQATT and CDR2 is SNEGSKA (reference sequence). Trimming took 6 bases from V and 3 from J, leaving 13 bases between them. The CDR3 has 13 residues. The CDR3 coding sequence is TGCAGTGCGGGCCTTTCGCGGACAGATACGCAGTATTTT. Amino acid sequence: CSAGLSRTDTQYF.

The table lists this clonotype with many counts. This chain uses TRBV27 with TRBJ2-5, with D perhaps matching TRBD1 (6 bases). V shed 0 bases and J shed 1 base, with 24 bases lying between them. CDR1 and CDR2 from the germline V gene are MNHEY and SMNVEV (reference sequence). The CDR3 loop spans 20 amino acids. The CDR3 loop reads CASSLSWDILSKPIQETQYF. The CDR3 DNA follows: TGTGCCAGCAGTTTATCATGGGACATCCTGTCCAAGCCGATCCAAGAGACCCAGTACTTC.

The V and J genes are TRBV2 and TRBJ2-3, with D maybe TRBD1 (7 bases). CDR1 is SNHLY, CDR2 FYNNEI, per germline. CDR3 size: 17 residues. The V and J ends lost 1 base and 1 base respectively, with 15 bases between them. CDR3 region: CASSEESRGVGTDTQYF. CDR3 DNA sequence: TGTGCCAGCAGTGAAGAATCCAGGGGGGTCGGCACAGATACGCAGTATTTT.

To note about this clonotype: Germline is not matched at one junction end, which may reflect a read error. The rearrangement joins TRBV20-1 to TRBJ1-1; D is undetermined. The CDR3 runs to 12 residues. The germline V gene encodes CDR1 DFQATT and CDR2 SNEGSKA (reference sequence). The CDR3 DNA reads TGTAGTGTCCCGCACGGAAACACTGAAGCTTTCTTT. This gives the protein CSVPHGNTEAFF.

This clonotype was observed at least ten times. The chain links TRBV5-1 to TRBJ1-2, with D possibly being TRBD1 (5 bases). The CDR3 totals 14 residues. Germline-derived CDR1 and CDR2 are SGHRS and YFSETQ. V dropped 4 bases and J dropped 5 bases, with 15 bases sitting between them. The CDR3, as DNA: TGCGCCAGCAGCCTCAGGGTCGGGGGATATGGCTACACCTTC. Protein sequence: CASSLRVGGYGYTF.

The chain joins TRBV30 to TRBJ1-1; D call uncertain. This CDR3 has 14 amino acids. V lost 3 bases, J lost 1 base, and 12 bases lay in between. Germline CDR1 GTSNPN, CDR2 SVGIG (reference sequence). The CDR3 DNA reads as TGTGCCTGGAGCAGCGCTCGGGCGAACACTGAAGCTTTCTTT. It is translated as CAWSSARANTEAFF.

Ten or more counts support this clonotype. This rearrangement joins TRBV13 to TRBJ2-7, with D perhaps TRBD1 (5 bases). The CDR3 has 15 residues. CDR1 PRHDT and CDR2 FYEKMQ come from the germline V gene (reference sequence). V lost 0 bases, J lost 6 bases, and 15 bases lay in between. The CDR3 coding sequence is TGTGCCAGCAGCTTAGGTCCAGGGTTGACTTCCGAGCAGTACGTC. Protein: CASSLGPGLTSEQYV.

The CDR3 bases are TGTGCCAGCCGTGAGTGGCAGGGCCAACGGACCCAGTACTTC. This codes for CASREWQGQRTQYF. The gene calls are TRBV11-2 and TRBJ2-5, with a tentative D call TRBD1 (5 bases). Germline lookup yields CDR1 SGHAT and CDR2 FQNNGV. V dropped 8 bases and J dropped 7 bases, with 20 bases sitting between them. The CDR3 extends over 14 amino acids.

The gene calls are TRBV20-1 and TRBJ1-2, with TRBD1 matching over 8 bases. Germline values: CDR1 DFQATT, CDR2 SNEGSKA (reference sequence). V was pared by 6 bases and J by 8 bases, with 5 bases of the junction left unmatched. The CDR3 sequence is 11 residues long. CDR3 protein: CSAPGQGGYTF. The CDR3 nucleotides are TGCAGTGCCCCCGGACAGGGAGGCTACACCTTC.

This clonotype was observed at least ten times. The chain joins TRBV9 to TRBJ2-1, with TRBD2 matching over 8 bases. The V segment lost 4 bases and the J segment 6 bases; nucleotides outside the gene matches: 9. Germline V CDR1 and CDR2: SGDLS, YYNGEE. The CDR3 runs to 15 residues. CDR3 coding DNA: TGTGCCAGCAGCCCCCAGCGGGGGCCCCTCAATGAGCAGTTCTTC. It encodes CASSPQRGPLNEQFF.

This clonotype was detected ten times or more. The chain joins TRBV5-1 to TRBJ1-2; D might be TRBD1 (6 bases). Trimming shortened V by 4 bases and J by 2 bases, and 12 bases separated the two germline ends. Germline assignment: CDR1 SGHRS and CDR2 YFSETQ. CDR3 length equals 14 residues. CDR3 nucleotide sequence: TGCGCCAGCAGCACGAGAACAGGGAACTATGGCTACACCTTC. Translation gives CASSTRTGNYGYTF. The variable domain in full, with the rest retrieved from reference TRBV5-1 and TRBJ1-2, is KAGVTQTPRYLIKTRGQQVTLSCSPISGHRSVSWYQQTPGQGLQFLFEYFSETQRNKGNFPGRFSGRQFSNSRSEMNVSTLELGDSALYLCASSTRTGNYGYTFGSGTRLTVV.